Sequencing of this T cell receptor beta chain was carried out in a study of regulatory T cells in long-lasting Graves disease. This sample's time point: persistent/refractory GD, antithyroid drugs over 5 years with positive TRAb. RNA isolated from PBMCs was used to make the TCR library. In germline, CDR1 is SGHVS, CDR2 FQNEAQ. The ends were cut back, 1 base at V and 0 bases at J, with 7 bases in the middle. CDR3 length equals 15 residues. Through Arm-PCR of CDR3 regions and iRepertoire HTBI primers, TCR beta libraries were built. TCRdb re-analysed the multiplex PCR reads in MiXCR, keeping a single row per CDR3 protein. The repertoire has about 340,000 distinct CDR3 sequences, around a fifth of them found once; the top ten carry 25% to 30%.

V gene TRBV7-8 combines with J gene TRBJ1-3; no clear D gene. The source of this sequence is a female donor with Graves disease. The source was peripheral blood mononuclear cells (PBMCs), collected when the disease was refractory, from a patient treated with antithyroid drugs. CDR3 loop: CASSLGPYSGNTIYF. The DNA for the CDR3 is TGTGCCAGCAGCTTAGGCCCATACTCTGGAAACACCATATATTTT.